The clone carrying this T cell receptor beta chain appeared many times. The antigen is unknown. The record originates from a study of T cells in Graves' hyperthyroidism and ophthalmopathy. Germline-derived CDR1 and CDR2 are GTSNPN and SVGIG (reference sequence). V gave up 3 bases and J gave up 5 bases; unmatched junction bases: 9. The CDR3 extends over 14 amino acids. Whole-study results and caveats: Most expanded thyroid clonotypes above 0.001 also appeared in blood. The model foresaw ophthalmopathy a median roughly 6 months prior to onset.

Amplification targeted TCR beta CDR3 regions from RNA transcripts. Using the HTBI primer set, a first-round RT-PCR was run on the TCR CDR3. TCRdb passed the multiplex PCR reads through MiXCR, listing each CDR3 protein once. In the table there are about 400,000 distinct CDR3 sequences, around 13% of which are singletons. Subjects aged 18 to 65 presented with newly diagnosed hyperthyroidism of less than 2 months' duration. The study based diagnoses on clinical symptoms, serum thyroxine and TRAb, thyroid ultrasound and orbital computed tomography. Sequences were obtained from blood. The sequence derives from a woman in her late teens or twenties with Graves' hyperthyroidism. The rearrangement uses TRBV30 and TRBJ1-1; 7 bases are shared with TRBD1. This CDR3 reads CAWSPGQAVTEAFF. The CDR3 region has the DNA TGTGCCTGGAGCCCTGGACAGGCGGTGACTGAAGCTTTCTTT.